This TCR beta chain was identified during a study of shared clonotypes between healthy human individuals. CD45RO-negative cells were positively selected for CCR7, leaving out terminally differentiated effector memory CD45RA+ cells. General study points: Memory subsets had estimated richness that was generally smaller than that of naive subsets.

On this clone itself: The antigen remains unidentified.

In germline, CDR1 is SNHLY, CDR2 FYNNEI. The length of the CDR3 is 13 residues. Trimming shortened V by 3 bases and J by 2 bases, and 8 bases separated the two germline ends. Researchers divided each subset's genomic DNA evenly across several immunoSEQ plates. Profiled with immunoSEQ multiplex PCR; TCRdb holds only in-frame clones, not every one. The sample yields about 590,000 clones, nearly 97% seen once. Specimen: naive CD8+ T cells sorted from blood. The chain couples TRBV2 to TRBJ2-7; perhaps TRBD2 as D (6 bases). This sequence was found in a woman in her twenties or thirties in good health. The CDR3 sequence: CASSETRTYEQYF. In DNA form, the CDR3 reads TGTGCCAGCAGTGAGACTAGAACCTACGAGCAGTACTTC.